A single sample is the source of the 26 T cell receptor beta chains below, sequenced in a study of OX40 agonist ivuxolimab in advanced cancers. The protocol was immunoSEQ multiplex PCR, while the TCRdb copy is restricted to in-frame clones and leaves out a portion. The sample carries under 85,000 clones, 80% to 90% recorded once. The sample consisted of CD4+ or CD8+ T cells sorted from blood, taken in a trial of the OX40 agonist ivuxolimab. The source of these receptors is an adult with an advanced solid tumor such as melanoma, head and neck, liver or kidney cancer.

The V and J genes are TRBV5-6 and TRBJ2-1, with 9 nucleotides matching TRBD2. This CDR3 contains 15 residues. J gave up 6 bases and V 4 bases, and 8 bases lay outside the gene matches. Germline assignment: CDR1 SGHDT and CDR2 YYEEEE. In DNA, the CDR3 is TGTGCCAGCAGCCTCGGACTAGCGCAACCCAATGAGCAGTTCTTC. Translating gives CASSLGLAQPNEQFF. Based on the CDR3 plus reference TRBV5-6 and TRBJ2-1, the full variable domain is DAGVTQSPTHLIKTRGQQVTLRCSPKSGHDTVSWYQQALGQGPQFIFQYYEEEERQRGNFPDRFSGHQFPNYSSELNVNALLLGDSALYLCASSLGLAQPNEQFFGPGTRLTVL.

The rearrangement links TRBV27 to TRBJ1-5; D is undetermined. CDR1 and CDR2 from the germline V gene are MNHEY and SMNVEV (reference sequence). This CDR3 is 13 amino acids long. V shed 6 bases and J shed 2 bases, with 8 bases lying between them. CDR3 DNA sequence: TGTGCCAGCAGCCCAATGGGCAATCAGCCCCAGCATTTT. Amino acids: CASSPMGNQPQHF.

This rearrangement joins TRBV6-5 to TRBJ1-4; D is uncertain. Germline V gene data show CDR1 as MNHEY and CDR2 as SVGAGI. There are 15 residues in the CDR3. Between the trimmed V and J ends, which lost 6 bases and 0 bases, there was a span of 11 bases. CDR3 nucleotide sequence: TGTGCCAGCAGACTGGCCGGGGCAACTAATGAAAAACTGTTTTTT. The encoded protein is CASRLAGATNEKLFF.

V is TRBV6-1 and J is TRBJ2-1, with 11 nucleotides matching TRBD2. Germline V gives CDR1 MNHNS, CDR2 SASEGT. With 4 bases clipped from V and 7 bases from J, the junction kept 3 bases outside the gene matches. CDR3 length: 14 residues. The CDR3 coding sequence is TGTGCCAGCAGTGCCCGACTAGCGGGAAATGAGCAGTTCTTC. Translation: CASSARLAGNEQFF.

V usage is TRBV5-6 and J usage is TRBJ2-1; D is undetermined. V lost 0 bases to trimming and J lost 2 bases, with 6 bases between them. There are 14 residues in the CDR3. The germline gives CDR1 SGHDT, CDR2 YYEEEE. The CDR3 bases are TGTGCCAGCAGCTTGGGTCTAGCCTACAATGAGCAGTTCTTC. Protein: CASSLGLAYNEQFF.

The genes are TRBV7-9 and TRBJ1-2; TRBD1 agrees at 12 bases. This CDR3 comprises 16 residues. Per germline, CDR1 SEHNR and CDR2 FQNEAQ (reference sequence). J was trimmed by 6 bases and V by 5 bases; bases with no gene match: 10. CDR3 in amino acids: CASSLLSGTGGHGYTF. CDR3 in DNA: TGTGCCAGCAGCCTATTATCCGGGACAGGGGGCCATGGCTACACCTTC.

The chain recombines TRBV20-1 with TRBJ2-3; D ambiguous. Trimming took 6 bases from V and 10 from J, leaving 14 bases between them. Germline V gene lookup returns CDR1 DFQATT and CDR2 SNEGSKA (reference sequence). This CDR3 region has 11 residues. The CDR3 sequence: CSAPIAGAQYF. DNA of the CDR3: TGCAGTGCCCCAATAGCCGGTGCGCAGTATTTT.

This clone was recorded a few times. The chain carries TRBV2 and TRBJ1-4, with D hard to call. Trimming removed 6 bases at V and 7 bases at J, with 15 bases between. CDR1 and CDR2 (germline): SNHLY, FYNNEI. The CDR3 is 14 residues long. CDR3 DNA: TGTGCCAGCAGGATGGAGAGGGAACTTGAAAAACTGTTTTTT. Translated, it gives CASRMERELEKLFF.

Turning to this clone: Compared with germline, one end of the junction differs, possibly owing to a read error. V gene TRBV28 combines with J gene TRBJ1-1, with 9 nucleotides matching TRBD1. Looked up from germline, CDR1 is MDHEN and CDR2 is SYDVKM. This CDR3 region has 14 residues. The CDR3 loop reads CASTLGQGNSEAFF. The CDR3 DNA sequence: TGTGCCAGCACCTTAGGACAGGGGAACTCTGAAGCTTTCTTT.

V is TRBV5-6 and J is TRBJ2-5; D is possibly TRBD1 (5 bases). CDR1 is SGHDT, CDR2 YYEEEE, per germline. The CDR3 is made up of 15 amino acids. Trimming cost V 1 base and J 2 bases, with 12 bases left between them. CDR3: CASSLSLGQQETQYF. In nucleotides, the CDR3 is TGTGCCAGCAGCTTGAGTCTGGGGCAGCAAGAGACCCAGTACTTC.

This chain uses TRBV5-1 with TRBJ2-3, with D possibly matching TRBD2 (6 bases). Germline CDR1 reads SGHRS; CDR2 reads YFSETQ. The CDR3 consists of 16 residues. V lost 0 bases to trimming and J lost 4 bases, with 15 bases between them. CDR3 in DNA: TGCGCCAGCAGCTTGGATGGAGGGAGGTTGCCAGATACGCAGTATTTT. It specifies CASSLDGGRLPDTQYF. Using reference TRBV5-1 and TRBJ2-3 for the parts outside the CDR3, the full variable domain is KAGVTQTPRYLIKTRGQQVTLSCSPISGHRSVSWYQQTPGQGLQFLFEYFSETQRNKGNFPGRFSGRQFSNSRSEMNVSTLELGDSALYLCASSLDGGRLPDTQYFGPGTRLTVL.

J is TRBJ1-1 and V is TRBV6-6; D uncertain. The CDR3 sequence is 11 residues long. The V end was cut by 6 bases, the J end by 5 bases, with 7 bases between. Germline-derived CDR1 and CDR2 are MNHNY and SVGAGI (reference sequence). The CDR3 sequence is CASSLGTEAFF. The CDR3 DNA reads TGTGCCAGCAGCTTGGGGACTGAAGCTTTCTTT.

The gene calls are TRBV6-5 and TRBJ1-1, with D perhaps TRBD1 (6 bases). Germline-derived CDR1 and CDR2 are MNHEY and SVGAGI. V was trimmed by 7 bases and J by 0 bases, leaving 15 bases between them. The CDR3 has 15 residues. CDR3 region: CASTVGRGVNTEAFF. The CDR3 DNA sequence: TGTGCCAGCACCGTGGGGAGGGGGGTGAACACTGAAGCTTTCTTT.

The rearrangement uses TRBV7-8 and TRBJ1-5; 9 bases line up with TRBD1. V lost 5 bases and J lost 9; bases outside the gene matches: 5. CDR1 is SGHVS and CDR2 is FQNEAQ in the germline V gene. The CDR3 runs 13 residues. The CDR3: CASSPTGGGPQHF. The CDR3, as DNA: TGTGCCAGCAGCCCGACAGGGGGAGGGCCCCAGCATTTT. The whole variable domain, remainder taken from reference TRBV7-8 and TRBJ1-5, is GAGVSQSPRYKVAKRGQDVALRCDPISGHVSLFWYQQALGQGPEFLTYFQNEAQLDKSGLPSDRFFAERPEGSVSTLKIQRTQQEDSAVYLCASSPTGGGPQHFGDGTRLSIL.

This chain uses TRBV6-6 with TRBJ2-7; D may be TRBD1 (6 bases). Trimming stripped 5 bases from V and 12 bases from J, with 14 bases between. The CDR3 is 11 residues long. The germline CDR1 and CDR2 sequences are MNHNY and SVGAGI (reference sequence). The CDR3 here is CASSDGTITYF. For the CDR3, the DNA is TGTGCCAGCAGTGATGGGACAATCACGTACTTC.

The CDR3 here is CASSLGGRGNTEAFF. The CDR3 nucleotides are TGTGCCAGCAGCCTTGGAGGGAGGGGAAACACTGAAGCTTTCTTT. J is TRBJ1-1 and V is TRBV25-1; tentative D call: TRBD1 (5 bases). From germline, CDR1 is MGHDK and CDR2 SYGVNS. CDR3 length: 15 amino acids. The ends were cut back, 6 bases at V and 2 bases at J, with 16 bases in the middle.

The chain is built from TRBV2 and TRBJ2-7; 11 nucleotides match TRBD2. With 5 bases clipped from V and 2 bases from J, the junction kept 8 bases outside the gene matches. Per the germline V gene, CDR1 is SNHLY and CDR2 is FYNNEI. The CDR3 has 16 amino acids. The chain's CDR3 is CASSRAGTSGAYEQYF. The CDR3 nucleotides read TGTGCCAGCAGTCGAGCCGGGACTAGCGGTGCCTACGAGCAGTACTTC.

This chain connects TRBV5-1 to TRBJ2-3; no clear D gene. The CDR3 runs 12 residues. Trimming removed 4 bases at V and 6 bases at J, with 9 bases between. CDR1 and CDR2 from the germline V gene are SGHRS and YFSETQ. The CDR3 sequence is CASSLTTDTQYF. Here the CDR3 DNA reads TGCGCCAGCAGCCTGACCACGGATACGCAGTATTTT.

J is TRBJ2-7 and V is TRBV15; D is uncertain. Trimming took 0 bases from V and 3 from J, leaving 9 bases between them. CDR1 LNHNV and CDR2 YYDKDF come from the germline V gene (reference sequence). The CDR3 has 14 amino acids. CDR3 sequence: CATSREGGGYEQYF. CDR3 coding DNA: TGTGCCACCAGCAGAGAAGGTGGCGGCTACGAGCAGTACTTC.

The rearrangement uses TRBV5-6 and TRBJ1-2; the match to TRBD1 covers 8 bases. CDR1 and CDR2 (germline): SGHDT, YYEEEE. The CDR3 totals 14 residues. Trimming took 7 bases from V and 4 from J; bases not matched to a gene: 9. The CDR3: CASETRGLGYGYTF. For the CDR3, the DNA is TGTGCCAGCGAAACCAGGGGGCTTGGCTATGGCTACACCTTC.

The chain has TRBV30 and TRBJ1-3; D is unclear. Germline loops: CDR1 GTSNPN, CDR2 SVGIG (reference sequence). V was cut by 4 bases and J by 3 bases, with 10 bases left in between. The CDR3 spans 13 residues. The CDR3 spells CAWTRGSGNTIYF. The CDR3 region has the DNA TGTGCCTGGACGCGTGGGAGTGGAAACACCATATATTTT.

The J gene is TRBJ1-2, the V gene TRBV5-1, with 11 bases matching TRBD1. The CDR3 runs 15 residues. Germline V gives CDR1 SGHRS, CDR2 YFSETQ. Losses at the gene ends were 7 bases for V and 8 bases for J; bases not matched to a gene: 13. CDR3 coding DNA: TGCGCCAGCCGCATTATGGGGACAGGGGGAGACGGCTACACCTTC. Amino acid sequence: CASRIMGTGGDGYTF. The full variable domain, its missing parts supplied by reference TRBV5-1 and TRBJ1-2, is KAGVTQTPRYLIKTRGQQVTLSCSPISGHRSVSWYQQTPGQGLQFLFEYFSETQRNKGNFPGRFSGRQFSNSRSEMNVSTLELGDSALYLCASRIMGTGGDGYTFGSGTRLTVV.

This chain connects TRBV4-1 to TRBJ2-4, with a tentative D call TRBD2 (6 bases). Germline CDR1 MGHRA, CDR2 YSYEKL. The CDR3 sequence is 17 residues long. V lost 4 bases, J lost 3 bases, and 19 bases lay in between. The CDR3 DNA reads TGCGCCAGCAGCCGCGCGGGGTCAAAACAGAACAAAAACATTCAGTACTTC. Translated, it gives CASSRAGSKQNKNIQYF.

The V call is TRBV7-6, the J call TRBJ2-1, with 7 positions matching TRBD2. The CDR3 covers 15 residues. The germline V gene encodes CDR1 SGHVS and CDR2 FNYEAQ. V dropped 5 bases and J dropped 2; count of bases not matched to a gene: 6. CDR3 nucleotides: TGTGCCAGCAGCACCAGAGCGGGGACCTACAATGAGCAGTTCTTC. The encoded protein is CASSTRAGTYNEQFF.

The CDR3 loop is CASSTGLAGGPYNEQFF. The CDR3 DNA reads as TGCGCCAGCAGCACCGGACTAGCGGGAGGACCCTACAATGAGCAGTTCTTC. The V and J genes are TRBV5-1 and TRBJ2-1, with 14 bases aligning to TRBD2. This CDR3 is 17 amino acids long. The J segment lost 2 bases and the V segment lost 4 bases, leaving 5 bases of the junction unmatched. The germline V gene has CDR1 SGHRS and CDR2 YFSETQ.

This clone showed up just once. The chain uses TRBV18 and TRBJ2-1, with 7 bases aligning to TRBD2. Per the germline V gene, CDR1 is KGHSH and CDR2 is LQKENI. V shed 2 bases and J 0 bases; nucleotides not matched to a gene: 7. The CDR3 covers 17 residues. This CDR3 is CASSPVGGPRSYNEQFF. As DNA, the CDR3 is TGTGCCAGCTCACCAGTGGGAGGGCCCCGCTCCTACAATGAGCAGTTCTTC.